A selection of T cell receptor beta chains follows, all from one sample in a study of T cells in tuberculosis. Libraries were prepared by immunoSEQ multiplex PCR; TCRdb keeps only in-frame clonotypes and omits some of them. The sample gives about 53,000 clones, about 95% of which show up once; approximately 1.5% is in the top ten. Sequenced material: PBMCs, taken at tuberculosis diagnosis. Receptor source: an adult with tuberculosis. Both conserved end residues are part of each CDR3. A D gene is named only where the DNA matches it firmly. Not every row has a clone size; where given, it reads once, few, many or a size class.

V gene,clone size,J gene,D gene,CDR3 DNA,CDR3 protein
TRBV18,-,TRBJ2-3,-,TGTGCCAGCTCACCTAGAGGGGGAGAAGCAGATACGCAGTATTTT,CASSPRGGEADTQYF
TRBV27,-,TRBJ2-1,TRBD2,TGTGCCAGCAGTTTGGGGAGGGGCAATGAGCAGTTCTTC,CASSLGRGNEQFF
TRBV28,-,TRBJ2-1,TRBD2,TGTGCCAGCCGTGGAGCGGGGGGCGGCGGCAATGAGCAGTTCTTC,CASRGAGGGGNEQFF
TRBV4-1,once,TRBJ2-1,TRBD2,TGCGCCAGCAGCCAAGTAGCGGGAGCCTACAATGAGCAGTTCTTC,CASSQVAGAYNEQFF
TRBV15,-,TRBJ2-2,TRBD1,TGTGCCACCAGCAGTTCCGGGACAGGTCTTACCGGGGAGCTGTTTTTT,CATSSSGTGLTGELFF
TRBV7-2,once,TRBJ2-7,-,TGTGCCAGCAGCTTGGACAGCCTGTCCTACGAGCAGTACTTC,CASSLDSLSYEQYF
TRBV7-9,-,TRBJ1-3,-,TGTGCCAGCAGCTTAGTCCACACAGGGTTCGGAAACACCATATATTTT,CASSLVHTGFGNTIYF
TRBV11-2,-,TRBJ2-2,TRBD2,TGTGCCAGCACCCTACTAGCGACCACGAACACCGGGGAGCTGTTTTTT,CASTLLATTNTGELFF
TRBV30,-,TRBJ1-6,-,TGTGCCTGGAGGGGGCAGGGGACGGGTTTTAATTCACCCCTCCACTTT,CAWRGQGTGFNSPLHF
TRBV29-1,-,TRBJ2-3,TRBD2,TGCAGCGGAGAACCCGGGACTAGCGGGTCAGATACGCAGTATTTT,CSGEPGTSGSDTQYF
TRBV6-1,-,TRBJ2-5,TRBD2,TGTGCCAGCACCCTAAGGGCGGGGGATGGAGCGACCCAGTACTTC,CASTLRAGDGATQYF
TRBV9,-,TRBJ2-2,-,TGTGCCAGCAGCGTTAGCGTGAACACCGGGGAGCTGTTTTTT,CASSVSVNTGELFF
TRBV28,-,TRBJ2-5,TRBD1,TGTGCCAGCAGTGACAGGGCTGAACTTCAAGAGACCCAGTACTTC,CASSDRAELQETQYF
TRBV5-5,-,TRBJ2-1,TRBD2,TGTGCCAGCAGTTTTCTAGCGGGAGTAGGGAATGAGCAGTTCTTC,CASSFLAGVGNEQFF
TRBV10-3,-,TRBJ2-2,-,TGTGCCATCAGTGTCGCACCGGGGGGCCTCACCGGGGAGCTGTTTTTT,CAISVAPGGLTGELFF
TRBV5-4,-,TRBJ2-3,TRBD2,TGTGCCAGCAGCCCAATTAGACTAGCGGGAGTGTCAGATACGCAGTATTTT,CASSPIRLAGVSDTQYF
TRBV4-3,-,TRBJ2-5,-,TGCGCCAGCAGCCAAGACTGGGGGGTCGGTCGGACCCAGTACTTC,CASSQDWGVGRTQYF
TRBV7-9,-,TRBJ1-2,-,TGTGCCAGCAGCTTAGCCGGACACCTGACGGGTGGCTACACCTTC,CASSLAGHLTGGYTF
TRBV6-1,-,TRBJ2-7,TRBD1,TGTGCCAGCGCGACAGGGGGCTCGTCCTACGAGCAGTACTTC,CASATGGSSYEQYF
TRBV5-1,-,TRBJ2-7,-,TGCGCCAGCAGCCCCAGGTTGTTCGTGCGCCACGAGCAGTACTTC,CASSPRLFVRHEQYF
TRBV6-5,-,TRBJ2-7,-,TGTGCCAGCAGATCTACAGGGACAAAGACCTACGAGCAGTACTTC,CASRSTGTKTYEQYF
TRBV7-2,-,TRBJ2-1,-,TGTGCCAGCAGCCCAACGGGGTCAGGGGACTCCTACAATGAGCAGTTCTTC,CASSPTGSGDSYNEQFF
TRBV10-2,-,TRBJ1-6,-,TGCGCCAGCAGTGAGTCGCATGGGGGGACTAATAATTCACCCCTCCACTTT,CASSESHGGTNNSPLHF
TRBV2,-,TRBJ2-5,-,TGTGCCAGCAGTGTTGGAGTCCTTGGGGAGACCCAGTACTTC,CASSVGVLGETQYF